Below, 16 T cell receptor beta chains from the same sample are listed, as sequenced in a study of blood T cell repertoires in COVID-19. Sequenced by immunoSEQ multiplex PCR; TCRdb stores in-frame clones only, minus some. The sample shows 150,000 to 200,000 clones, about 90% of them seen only once. The sequenced sample was peripheral blood. Receptor source: a man aged 30-40 years with COVID-19, enrolled during active disease.

On this clone: The same CDR3 is also encoded by other DNA sequences in this sample. This sequence joins TRBV5-6 and TRBJ1-1; D unclear. The V and J ends lost 2 bases and 4 bases respectively, with 6 bases between them. This CDR3 spans 12 amino acids. Germline V gene data show CDR1 as SGHDT and CDR2 as YYEEEE. CDR3: CASSFRITEAFF. In DNA, the CDR3 is TGTGCCAGCAGCTTCCGTATCACTGAAGCTTTCTTT. The variable domain in full, with the rest retrieved from reference TRBV5-6 and TRBJ1-1, is DAGVTQSPTHLIKTRGQQVTLRCSPKSGHDTVSWYQQALGQGPQFIFQYYEEEERQRGNFPDRFSGHQFPNYSSELNVNALLLGDSALYLCASSFRITEAFFGQGTRLTVV.

This clone was seen only once. The V and J genes are TRBV2 and TRBJ2-3; TRBD1 is a possible D gene (5 bases). CDR3 length: 14 residues. Germline-derived CDR1 and CDR2 are SNHLY and FYNNEI. Trimming took off 4 bases at V and 2 bases at J, with 10 bases between the two ends. CDR3 protein: CASSARTNTDTQYF. The CDR3 DNA reads TGTGCCAGCAGTGCCCGGACAAACACAGATACGCAGTATTTT.

This clone was seen just once. This chain uses TRBV19 with TRBJ2-2; D remains ambiguous. Germline V gene sequence: CDR1 LNHDA, CDR2 SQIVND (reference sequence). The CDR3 runs 15 residues. Trimming stripped 0 bases from V and 4 bases from J, with 9 bases between. CDR3 region: CASSIDRIITGELFF. The CDR3, as DNA: TGTGCCAGTAGTATAGATAGAATAATCACCGGGGAGCTGTTTTTT. Based on the CDR3 plus reference TRBV19 and TRBJ2-2, the full variable domain is DGGITQSPKYLFRKEGQNVTLSCEQNLNHDAMYWYRQDPGQGLRLIYYSQIVNDFQKGDIAEGYSVSREKKESFPLTVTSAQKNPTAFYLCASSIDRIITGELFFGEGSRLTVL.

The chain is built from TRBV24-1 and TRBJ2-5, with D perhaps matching TRBD1 (5 bases). Germline V lookup: CDR1 KGHDR, CDR2 SFDVKD. The CDR3 totals 13 residues. The germline V and J ends were trimmed by 9 bases and 0 bases, with 10 bases remaining between them. The DNA for the CDR3 is TGTGCCACCGGAGACAGCTACCAAGAGACCCAGTACTTC. Amino acids: CATGDSYQETQYF.

The chain has TRBV29-1 and TRBJ1-3, with a possible D match to TRBD1 (5 bases). The CDR3 is 14 residues long. V lost 0 bases and J lost 4, with 10 bases in between. Germline CDR1 and CDR2: SQVTM and ANQGSEA. The CDR3 bases are TGCAGCGTTGAAGACAGGGCGAGGGGAAACACCATATATTTT. As protein: CSVEDRARGNTIYF.

The chain has TRBV19 and TRBJ2-5, with D perhaps TRBD1 (6 bases). The CDR3 consists of 14 residues. Trimming left V 2 bases short and J 5 bases short, with 12 bases between. Germline CDR1 is LNHDA and CDR2 is SQIVND (reference sequence). The CDR3 sequence: CASSISTGYETQYF. CDR3 coding DNA: TGTGCCAGTAGTATATCGACAGGTTACGAGACCCAGTACTTC.

The rearrangement joins TRBV19 to TRBJ2-7; TRBD1 might be the D (6 bases). Germline lookup yields CDR1 LNHDA and CDR2 SQIVND (reference sequence). The V and J ends lost 5 bases and 0 bases respectively, with 11 bases between them. The CDR3 has 14 residues. The CDR3 coding sequence is TGTGCCAGTAGTGAGGGGGTCTACTCCTACGAGCAGTACTTC. Translation: CASSEGVYSYEQYF.

The chain carries TRBV5-6 and TRBJ2-1, with TRBD1 as a possible D gene (6 bases). Germline V CDR1 and CDR2: SGHDT, YYEEEE. Between the trimmed V and J ends, which lost 4 bases and 0 bases, there was a span of 17 bases. The length of the CDR3 is 17 residues. DNA for the CDR3: TGTGCCAGCAGCGCGGTCTTCAGGGGTGGCTCCTACAATGAGCAGTTCTTC. As protein: CASSAVFRGGSYNEQFF. Complete variable domain (other parts from reference TRBV5-6 and TRBJ2-1): DAGVTQSPTHLIKTRGQQVTLRCSPKSGHDTVSWYQQALGQGPQFIFQYYEEEERQRGNFPDRFSGHQFPNYSSELNVNALLLGDSALYLCASSAVFRGGSYNEQFFGPGTRLTVL.

The CDR3 spells CASSLAREGRYTF. The DNA of the CDR3 is TGTGCCAGCAGCTTAGCCAGGGAGGGTCGCTACACCTTC. The chain combines TRBV7-9 with TRBJ1-2; perhaps TRBD1 as D (5 bases). Trimming shortened V by 0 bases and J by 9 bases, and 11 bases separated the two germline ends. The CDR3 consists of 13 residues. The V gene's germline CDR1 is SEHNR and CDR2 FQNEAQ (reference sequence).

The chain carries TRBV30 and TRBJ1-2; 7 positions agree with TRBD1. CDR3 length: 13 amino acids. J lost 4 bases, V lost 2 bases, and 4 bases had no gene match. Germline V gene lookup returns CDR1 GTSNPN and CDR2 SVGIG (reference sequence). In DNA, the CDR3 is TGTGCCTGGAGTCTCGGGACAGTCTATGGCTACACCTTC. It encodes CAWSLGTVYGYTF. Together with reference TRBV30 and TRBJ1-2, the CDR3 gives the full variable domain: SQTIHQWPATLVQPVGSPLSLECTVEGTSNPNLYWYRQAAGRGLQLLFYSVGIGQISSEVPQNLSASRPQDRQFILSSKKLLLSDSGFYLCAWSLGTVYGYTFGSGTRLTVV.

The genes are TRBV2 and TRBJ2-3, with D maybe TRBD2 (6 bases). Germline loops: CDR1 SNHLY, CDR2 FYNNEI. This CDR3 region has 14 residues. V lost 4 bases to trimming and J lost 0 bases, with 8 bases between them. CDR3: CASSAGLSTDTQYF. The CDR3 DNA reads as TGTGCCAGCAGTGCGGGACTTAGCACAGATACGCAGTATTTT.

V is TRBV7-9 and J is TRBJ2-3; D might be TRBD2 (5 bases). Germline V CDR1 and CDR2: SEHNR, FQNEAQ (reference sequence). CDR3 length: 16 residues. Deletions cut 0 bases from V and 0 bases from J, with 10 bases between. CDR3 sequence (DNA): TGTGCCAGCAGCTTAGCGCGGGCGGTTAGCACAGATACGCAGTATTTT. Its protein product is CASSLARAVSTDTQYF.

Only one count was recorded for this clone. CDR3 in amino acids: CATRDATGLAGTKQFF. CDR3 in DNA: TGTGCCACCAGGGACGCAACGGGGCTAGCGGGCACAAAGCAGTTCTTC. The rearrangement links TRBV27 to TRBJ2-1; TRBD2 agrees at 8 bases. The CDR3 consists of 16 residues. The germline gives CDR1 MNHEY, CDR2 SMNVEV (reference sequence). Trimming removed 10 bases from V and 11 bases from J; junction bases left unmatched: 22.

This clone appeared a few times. This chain uses TRBV5-4 with TRBJ2-7; tentatively, D is TRBD2 (6 bases). Deletions cut 0 bases from V and 4 bases from J, with 14 bases between. Germline-derived CDR1 and CDR2 are SGHNT and YYREEE (reference sequence). The CDR3 runs to 15 residues. The CDR3 DNA follows: TGTGCCAGCAGCTTGGGCACGGGACTGGGTTACGAGCAGTACTTC. Its translation: CASSLGTGLGYEQYF. The full variable domain, its missing parts supplied by reference TRBV5-4 and TRBJ2-7, is ETGVTQSPTHLIKTRGQQVTLRCSSQSGHNTVSWYQQALGQGPQFIFQYYREEENGRGNFPPRFSGLQFPNYSSELNVNALELDDSALYLCASSLGTGLGYEQYFGPGTRLTVT.

This clone was counted once. The rearrangement joins TRBV2 to TRBJ2-7, with TRBD1 matching over 11 bases. The CDR3 length is 15 residues. Germline V gene lookup returns CDR1 SNHLY and CDR2 FYNNEI. After removal of 3 bases from V and 4 bases from J, the junction contained 5 bases not matched to a gene. The CDR3 here is CASSDTGQGGYEQYF. In DNA, the CDR3 is TGTGCCAGCAGTGATACGGGACAGGGGGGGTACGAGCAGTACTTC.

This chain joins TRBV5-5 and TRBJ1-2, with TRBD1 as a possible D gene (5 bases). CDR1 SGHKS and CDR2 YYEKEE come from the germline V gene (reference sequence). The CDR3 extends over 14 amino acids. Trimming left V 3 bases short and J 4 bases short, with 13 bases between. CDR3 sequence (DNA): TGTGCCAGCAGCTCAGGGTTTAGGTCCTATGGCTACACCTTC. Protein product: CASSSGFRSYGYTF.